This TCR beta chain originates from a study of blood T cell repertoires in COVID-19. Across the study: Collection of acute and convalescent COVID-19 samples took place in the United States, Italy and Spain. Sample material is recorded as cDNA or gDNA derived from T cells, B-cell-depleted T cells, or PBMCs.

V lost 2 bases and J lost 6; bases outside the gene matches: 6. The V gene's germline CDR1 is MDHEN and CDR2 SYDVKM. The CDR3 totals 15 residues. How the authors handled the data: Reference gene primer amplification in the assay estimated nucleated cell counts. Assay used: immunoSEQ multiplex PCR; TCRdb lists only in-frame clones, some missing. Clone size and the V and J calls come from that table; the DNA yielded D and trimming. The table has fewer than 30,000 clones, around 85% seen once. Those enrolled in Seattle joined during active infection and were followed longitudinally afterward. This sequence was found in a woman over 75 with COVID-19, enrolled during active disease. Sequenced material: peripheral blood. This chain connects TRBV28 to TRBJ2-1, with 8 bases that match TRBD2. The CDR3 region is CASSLSLAGLNEQFF. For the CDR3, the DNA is TGTGCCAGCAGTTTAAGTCTAGCGGGCCTCAATGAGCAGTTCTTC.